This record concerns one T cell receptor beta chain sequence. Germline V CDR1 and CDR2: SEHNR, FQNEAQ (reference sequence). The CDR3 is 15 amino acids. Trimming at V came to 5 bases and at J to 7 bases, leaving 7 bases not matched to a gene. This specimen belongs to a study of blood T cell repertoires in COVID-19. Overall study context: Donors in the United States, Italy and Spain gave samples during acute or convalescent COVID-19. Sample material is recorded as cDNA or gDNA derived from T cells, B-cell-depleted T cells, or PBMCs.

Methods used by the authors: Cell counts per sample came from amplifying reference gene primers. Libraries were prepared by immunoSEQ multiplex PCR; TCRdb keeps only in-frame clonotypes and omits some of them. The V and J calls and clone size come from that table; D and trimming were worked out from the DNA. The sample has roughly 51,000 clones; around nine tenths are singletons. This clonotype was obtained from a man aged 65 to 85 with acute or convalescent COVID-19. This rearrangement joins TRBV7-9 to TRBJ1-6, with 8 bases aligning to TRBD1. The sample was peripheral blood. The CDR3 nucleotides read TGTGCCAGCAGCGTACGACAGGGGCAAAATTCACCCCTCCACTTT. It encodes CASSVRQGQNSPLHF.